The 24 T cell receptor beta chains below were found in one sample sequenced in a study of blood T cell repertoires in COVID-19. Clones were read by immunoSEQ multiplex PCR, and TCRdb kept only the in-frame ones, dropping some. The sample lists about 1,900 clones, 69% occurring once. The sequenced sample was peripheral blood. Receptors originate from a man between 65 and 85 years old with active COVID-19.

This clone is judged medium-sized. This chain links TRBV5-4 with TRBJ2-3; D uncertain. The CDR3 extends over 12 amino acids. Trimming removed 3 bases at V and 3 bases at J, with 5 bases between. Germline V gene lookup returns CDR1 SGHNT and CDR2 YYREEE (reference sequence). This CDR3 is CASSSNTDTQYF. In DNA, the CDR3 is TGTGCCAGCAGCTCTAATACAGATACGCAGTATTTT.

The rearrangement joins TRBV4-2 to TRBJ1-2; 7 bases agree with TRBD1. V gave up 0 bases and J gave up 10 bases; unmatched junction bases: 14. CDR1 and CDR2 from the germline V gene are LGHNA and YNFKEQ. CDR3 length: 16 amino acids. CDR3 in DNA: TGTGCCAGCAGCCAAGATGGGGTCCGACAGGGTACAGTCTACACCTTC. It codes for CASSQDGVRQGTVYTF.

The chain uses TRBV4-1 and TRBJ2-3, with D possibly TRBD1 on 5 matching bases. CDR3 length: 13 residues. Trimming stripped 6 bases from V and 2 bases from J, with 9 bases between. CDR1 and CDR2 (germline): MGHRA, YSYEKL. The CDR3 nucleotides read TGCGCCAGCAGTCTGGGGCCCACAGATACGCAGTATTTT. Residues: CASSLGPTDTQYF.

The gene calls are TRBV7-9 and TRBJ1-6; 11 bases agree with TRBD1. The CDR3 has 15 residues. The germline CDR1 and CDR2 sequences are SEHNR and FQNEAQ (reference sequence). V lost 5 bases, J lost 10 bases, and 7 bases stayed unmatched. The CDR3 reads CASSLRTGGNSPLHF. In DNA form, the CDR3 reads TGTGCCAGCAGCCTCCGGACAGGGGGCAACTCACCCCTCCACTTT.

This clone rates as medium-sized (0.01 to 0.1%). The J gene is TRBJ1-4, the V gene TRBV19; the D is unclear. Germline CDR1 and CDR2: LNHDA and SQIVND (reference sequence). V shed 5 bases and J shed 1 base, with 14 bases lying between them. The CDR3 has 16 residues. CDR3 in amino acids: CASSPLTRGTNEKLFF. The CDR3 DNA is TGTGCCAGTAGTCCGCTTACCCGGGGAACTAATGAAAAACTGTTTTTT.

The chain links TRBV7-2 to TRBJ2-1; TRBD2 agrees at 12 bases. Per germline, CDR1 SGHTA and CDR2 FQGNSA. The V gene end was trimmed by 3 bases and the J gene end by 7 bases; junction bases not matched to a gene: 4. The CDR3 consists of 15 residues. The CDR3: CASSFRTSGANEQFF. The CDR3 DNA is TGTGCCAGCAGCTTTCGGACTAGCGGGGCTAATGAGCAGTTCTTC.

This clone was picked up a small number of times. This rearrangement joins TRBV30 to TRBJ2-7; the match to TRBD1 covers 7 bases. CDR3 length equals 16 residues. Looked up from germline, CDR1 is GTSNPN and CDR2 is SVGIG (reference sequence). V was clipped by 3 bases and J by 6 bases; unmatched bases: 17. CDR3 region: CAWRARDSLSVSEQYF. As DNA, the CDR3 is TGTGCCTGGAGGGCCCGGGACAGCCTTAGCGTCTCCGAGCAGTACTTC.

This sequence joins TRBV30 and TRBJ1-2; D gene uncertain. Germline CDR1 is GTSNPN and CDR2 is SVGIG (reference sequence). Trimming took 8 bases from V and 11 from J, leaving 21 bases between them. CDR3 length equals 12 residues. CDR3 residues: CAAEGGTRIYTF. CDR3 DNA: TGTGCCGCAGAAGGCGGAACAAGGATTTACACCTTC.

This rearrangement joins TRBV24-1 to TRBJ2-7; 7 nucleotides agree with TRBD2. The germline gives CDR1 KGHDR, CDR2 SFDVKD. The CDR3 runs 12 residues. J was trimmed by 7 bases and V by 5 bases; bases with no gene match: 4. CDR3 DNA: TGTGCCACCAGTGCCGGGGGGAAGGAGCAGTACTTC. Translating gives CATSAGGKEQYF.

The rearrangement links TRBV29-1 to TRBJ1-1; 7 bases line up with TRBD1. This CDR3 contains 16 residues. CDR1 is SQVTM, CDR2 ANQGSEA, per germline. Trimming removed 6 bases from V and 0 bases from J; junction bases left unmatched: 13. The DNA for the CDR3 is TGCAGCGTACAACTCTACAGGGGAAACATGAACACTGAAGCTTTCTTT. As protein: CSVQLYRGNMNTEAFF.

The chain recombines TRBV6-5 with TRBJ2-7; 7 bases align to TRBD1. The CDR3 length is 13 residues. Trimming at V came to 5 bases and at J to 2 bases, leaving 3 bases not matched to a gene. The germline V gene encodes CDR1 MNHEY and CDR2 SVGAGI. CDR3 nucleotides: TGTGCCAGCAGTCGGGACAGCACCTACGAGCAGTACTTC. Its protein is CASSRDSTYEQYF.

This clone was recorded a few times. This chain joins TRBV6-6 and TRBJ1-2; D remains ambiguous. Germline V gene lookup returns CDR1 MNHNY and CDR2 SVGAGI (reference sequence). The CDR3 is 12 amino acids. With 5 bases removed from V and 4 bases from J, the gap between germline ends came to 8 bases. CDR3 DNA: TGTGCCAGCAGTCCCCTCGGCTATGGCTACACCTTC. Amino acids: CASSPLGYGYTF.

V is TRBV6-5 and J is TRBJ2-7, with D possibly TRBD2 on 7 matching bases. Germline CDR1 is MNHEY and CDR2 is SVGAGI. Deletions cut 5 bases from V and 2 bases from J, with 16 bases between. The CDR3 covers 15 residues. CDR3 DNA: TGTGCCAGCAGTCGTGGGGGGGCGGGCGCCTACGAGCAGTACTTC. Translating it yields CASSRGGAGAYEQYF.

The chain joins TRBV6-2 or TRBV6-3 to TRBJ2-3; perhaps TRBD2 as D (5 bases). This CDR3 is built from 15 residues. V shed 6 bases and J shed 0 bases, with 13 bases lying between them. Germline lookup yields CDR1 MNHEY and CDR2 SVGEGT. CDR3 sequence reads: CASSRTRSSTDTQYF. The CDR3 DNA reads as TGTGCCAGCAGCCGTACTAGGAGTAGCACAGATACGCAGTATTTT.

This clone is classed as medium-sized (0.01 to 0.1%). The V and J genes are TRBV7-2 and TRBJ1-5; TRBD1 is a possible D gene (6 bases). The CDR3 sequence is 16 residues long. Germline lookup yields CDR1 SGHTA and CDR2 FQGNSA. V dropped 4 bases and J dropped 0 bases, with 13 bases sitting between them. CDR3 loop: CASSSQGTTSNQPQHF. In nucleotides, the CDR3 is TGTGCCAGCAGCTCCCAGGGGACCACTAGCAATCAGCCCCAGCATTTT.

The chain carries TRBV29-1 and TRBJ2-1, with 10 bases identical to TRBD2. Germline CDR1 is SQVTM and CDR2 is ANQGSEA. The V gene end was trimmed by 3 bases and the J gene end by 2 bases; junction bases not matched to a gene: 7. The CDR3 consists of 16 residues. The CDR3 loop is CSVDRASGGTYNEQFF. In DNA, the CDR3 is TGCAGCGTTGATAGGGCTAGCGGGGGTACCTACAATGAGCAGTTCTTC.

V usage is TRBV18 and J usage is TRBJ1-6; the D is unclear. CDR3 size: 13 residues. CDR1 KGHSH and CDR2 LQKENI come from the germline V gene. The V end was cut by 3 bases, the J end by 9 bases, with 9 bases between. The CDR3 sequence: CASSPSLGSPLHF. The CDR3 coding sequence is TGTGCCAGCTCACCCAGTCTTGGTTCACCCCTCCACTTT. Variable domain in full (rest from reference TRBV18 and TRBJ1-6): NAGVMQNPRHLVRRRGQEARLRCSPMKGHSHVYWYRQLPEEGLKFMVYLQKENIIDESGMPKERFSAEFPKEGPSILRIQQVVRGDSAAYFCASSPSLGSPLHFGNGTRLTVT.

Within the sample, this clone is large (0.1 to 1%). The genes are TRBV5-6 and TRBJ2-1; possible D gene TRBD2, 5 bases. V gave up 2 bases and J gave up 0 bases, with 6 bases separating them. CDR3 length: 14 amino acids. Germline lookup yields CDR1 SGHDT and CDR2 YYEEEE. CDR3 sequence (DNA): TGTGCCAGCAGCTTACGGGGCTCCTACAATGAGCAGTTCTTC. Translated: CASSLRGSYNEQFF.

The rearrangement links TRBV19 to TRBJ1-1; no clear D. The ends were cut back, 5 bases at V and 1 base at J, with 8 bases in the middle. Germline CDR1 and CDR2: LNHDA and SQIVND (reference sequence). This CDR3 is built from 13 residues. The CDR3 loop reads CASSPRENTEAFF. The CDR3, as DNA: TGTGCCAGTAGTCCTCGAGAGAACACTGAAGCTTTCTTT.

The V call is TRBV6-1, the J call TRBJ1-1; D not resolved. The CDR3 length is 15 residues. Between the trimmed V and J ends, which lost 1 base and 4 bases, there was a span of 13 bases. From germline, CDR1 is MNHNS and CDR2 SASEGT. The CDR3 region has the DNA TGTGCCAGCAGTGAAGGGCGACACTTCCCCACTGAAGCTTTCTTT. Translated, it gives CASSEGRHFPTEAFF.

This sequence joins TRBV18 and TRBJ2-3, with unresolved D. CDR3 size: 12 residues. Trimming stripped 3 bases from V and 2 bases from J, with 3 bases between. Germline CDR1 KGHSH, CDR2 LQKENI. The CDR3 DNA reads as TGTGCCAGCTCACCGGCCACAGATACGCAGTATTTT. It is translated as CASSPATDTQYF.

The V call is TRBV19, the J call TRBJ1-2; 7 bases match TRBD1. The J segment lost 4 bases and the V segment lost 8 bases, leaving 10 bases of the junction unmatched. The CDR3 extends over 14 amino acids. CDR1 is LNHDA, CDR2 SQIVND, per germline (reference sequence). The CDR3 region is CASSVPDRRYGYTF. CDR3 sequence (DNA): TGTGCCAGTTCTGTCCCGGACAGGCGCTATGGCTACACCTTC. The full variable domain, completed using reference TRBV19 and TRBJ1-2, is DGGITQSPKYLFRKEGQNVTLSCEQNLNHDAMYWYRQDPGQGLRLIYYSQIVNDFQKGDIAEGYSVSREKKESFPLTVTSAQKNPTAFYLCASSVPDRRYGYTFGSGTRLTVV.

In this sample, this clone turned up once. The chain combines TRBV9 with TRBJ2-1; TRBD2 might be the D (6 bases). In germline, CDR1 is SGDLS, CDR2 YYNGEE. This CDR3 has 15 amino acids. V lost 4 bases, J lost 2 bases, and 13 bases lay in between. CDR3 sequence: CASSPGGRTYNEQFF. The CDR3 nucleotides are TGTGCCAGCAGCCCCGGGGGAAGGACCTACAATGAGCAGTTCTTC.

This clone is large by share. The chain combines TRBV10-3 with TRBJ2-1; 10 bases map to TRBD2. This CDR3 region has 13 residues. Trimming at V came to 5 bases and at J to 12 bases, leaving 7 bases not matched to a gene. CDR1 is ENHRY and CDR2 is SYGVKD in the germline V gene. The chain's CDR3 is CAISSGGAVGQFF. Here the CDR3 DNA reads TGTGCCATCAGTAGCGGGGGGGCCGTTGGGCAGTTCTTC.